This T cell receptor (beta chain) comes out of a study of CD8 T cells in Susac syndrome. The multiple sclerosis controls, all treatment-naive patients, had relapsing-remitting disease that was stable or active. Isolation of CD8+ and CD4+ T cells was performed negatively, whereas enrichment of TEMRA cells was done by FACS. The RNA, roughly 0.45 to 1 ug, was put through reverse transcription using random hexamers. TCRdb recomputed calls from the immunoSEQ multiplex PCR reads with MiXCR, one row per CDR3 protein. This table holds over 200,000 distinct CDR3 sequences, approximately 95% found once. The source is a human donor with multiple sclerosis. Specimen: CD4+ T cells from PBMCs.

CDR3 DNA: TGTGCCAGCAGTTGGCAGGGACCGAACACTGAAGCTTTCTTT. Its translation: CASSWQGPNTEAFF. The chain recombines TRBV12-3 or TRBV12-4 with TRBJ1-1; D might be TRBD1 (5 bases). The CDR3 loop spans 14 amino acids. V was clipped by 4 bases and J by 1 base, with 10 bases between them.